These T cell receptor beta chains were read from a single sample in a study of T cells in narcolepsy. Clones were sequenced by immunoSEQ multiplex PCR, and TCRdb holds only the in-frame ones, with some missing. Of 27,000 or so clones detected, approximately 87% appear once; the ten largest clones hold around 0.89%. The sequencing sample was made of memory (CD45RA-) CD4+ T cells from blood. Receptor source: a human donor in good health. Each CDR3 is given with its conserved first and last residue. Fields, in order: D gene, clone size, V gene, J gene, CDR3 protein, CDR3 DNA. The D gene is left open where the match is weak. Clone size, where shown, is once, few, many, or a class for clones that have expanded.

.	.	TRBV25-1	TRBJ1-6	CASSEWANSPLHF	TGTGCCAGCAGTGAATGGGCTAATTCACCCCTCCACTTT
.	.	TRBV21-1	TRBJ1-5	CASSKVGETQPQHF	TGTGCCAGCAGCAAAGTAGGGGAAACTCAGCCCCAGCATTTT
.	.	TRBV7-8	TRBJ1-5	CASSATRGQPQHF	TGTGCCAGCAGCGCCACCCGGGGACAGCCCCAGCATTTT
.	.	TRBV7-8	TRBJ2-3	CASSLVMPTSDTQYF	TGTGCCAGCAGCTTAGTGATGCCTACCTCAGATACGCAGTATTTT
.	.	TRBV29-1	TRBJ1-1	CSSRKVNTEAFF	TGCAGCTCCCGGAAGGTGAACACTGAAGCTTTCTTT
.	.	TRBV5-4	TRBJ1-2	CASSLQGTNYGYTF	TGTGCCAGCAGCTTGCAGGGAACTAACTATGGCTACACCTTC
TRBD2	.	TRBV7-9	TRBJ2-2	CATDLGGAVTGELFF	TGTGCCACCGACCTCGGGGGGGCCGTGACCGGGGAGCTGTTTTTT
.	.	TRBV18	TRBJ1-1	CASSPREAGTEAFF	TGTGCCAGCTCACCAAGGGAGGCGGGCACTGAAGCTTTCTTT
.	once	TRBV6-1	TRBJ1-5	CASSPGFGGQPQHF	TGTGCCAGCAGTCCAGGGTTCGGGGGTCAGCCCCAGCATTTT
TRBD1	.	TRBV5-1	TRBJ1-2	CASKLGTADHYGYTF	TGCGCCAGCAAGCTTGGGACAGCCGATCACTATGGCTACACCTTC
TRBD2	.	TRBV2	TRBJ2-5	CASRVAGGQKTQYF	TGTGCCAGCAGGGTAGCGGGGGGGCAGAAGACCCAGTACTTC
.	.	TRBV15	TRBJ1-2	CATSRDFQNYGYTF	TGTGCCACCAGCAGAGATTTTCAGAACTATGGCTACACCTTC
.	.	TRBV9	TRBJ2-3	CASSVLDTTTDTQYF	TGTGCCAGCAGCGTATTGGACACGACCACAGATACGCAGTATTTT
TRBD2	.	TRBV29-1	TRBJ2-2	CSVEKSGGGGELFF	TGCAGCGTTGAGAAGAGCGGGGGTGGCGGGGAGCTGTTTTTT
.	.	TRBV7-3	TRBJ2-6	CASSLTRSSGANVLTF	TGTGCCAGCAGCTTAACTAGGAGCTCTGGGGCCAACGTCCTGACTTTC
TRBD2	.	TRBV10-3	TRBJ2-5	CAIKEREDQETQYF	TGTGCCATCAAGGAGCGGGAGGATCAAGAGACCCAGTACTTC
.	.	TRBV5-5	TRBJ1-3	CASSLTGLNSGNTIYF	TGTGCCAGCAGCTTAACCGGGCTCAACTCTGGAAACACCATATATTTT
.	.	TRBV19	TRBJ1-6	CASSIGPVYNSPLHF	TGTGCCAGTAGTATAGGTCCGGTCTATAATTCACCCCTCCACTTT
.	.	TRBV9	TRBJ1-1	CASSSSGNTEAFF	TGTGCCAGCAGCTCCTCAGGGAACACTGAAGCTTTCTTT
.	.	TRBV5-1	TRBJ1-3	CASSLAGDGNTIYF	TGCGCCAGCAGCTTGGCTGGGGACGGAAACACCATATATTTT
.	.	TRBV28	TRBJ2-7	CASQRGTEQYF	TGTGCCAGTCAAAGGGGAACCGAGCAGTACTTC
.	.	TRBV27	TRBJ1-3	CASSLSAGPGNTIYF	TGTGCCAGCAGTTTATCGGCGGGACCAGGAAACACCATATATTTT